This T cell receptor (beta chain) was sequenced for a study of T cell repertoires in cytomegalovirus infection. Whole-study context: Matching HLA type, along with CMV infection, was indicated by public TCR beta signatures. Findings and limits, study-wide: CMV-specific HLA-C-restricted TCR beta clonotypes dominated the ex vivo response.

MiXCR, applied by TCRdb to the reads, yields one record per CDR3 protein. This table has approximately 490,000 distinct CDR3 sequences, about 11% appearing once. Germline CDR1 SGHDT, CDR2 YYEEEE. This CDR3 comprises 18 residues. V gave up 0 bases and J gave up 5 bases, with 21 bases separating them. With respect to this clonotype: Its antigen remains unidentified.

Sequencing input: PBMCs. V usage is TRBV5-6 and J usage is TRBJ2-1, with D possibly matching TRBD1 (6 bases). The sequence came from a human donor in good health (CMV status not recorded). Some clones in this sample may be carry-over from other donors' samples. CDR3 coding DNA: TGTGCCAGCAGCTTGGGGGCAGGGGCCGTCCGAGGGGACAATGAGCAGTTCTTC. Encoded protein: CASSLGAGAVRGDNEQFF. Full variable domain (missing parts from reference TRBV5-6 and TRBJ2-1): DAGVTQSPTHLIKTRGQQVTLRCSPKSGHDTVSWYQQALGQGPQFIFQYYEEEERQRGNFPDRFSGHQFPNYSSELNVNALLLGDSALYLCASSLGAGAVRGDNEQFFGPGTRLTVL.